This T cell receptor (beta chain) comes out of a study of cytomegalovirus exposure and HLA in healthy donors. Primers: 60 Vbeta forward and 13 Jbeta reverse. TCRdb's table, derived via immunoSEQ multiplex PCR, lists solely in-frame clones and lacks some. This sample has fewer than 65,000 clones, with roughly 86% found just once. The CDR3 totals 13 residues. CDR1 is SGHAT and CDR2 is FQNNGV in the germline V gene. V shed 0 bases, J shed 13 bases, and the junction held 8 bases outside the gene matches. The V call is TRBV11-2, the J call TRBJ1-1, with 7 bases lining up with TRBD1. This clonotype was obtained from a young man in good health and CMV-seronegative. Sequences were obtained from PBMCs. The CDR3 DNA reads TGTGCCAGCAGCTTAGATCTCGACAGGGAGGATTTCTTT. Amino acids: CASSLDLDREDFF.